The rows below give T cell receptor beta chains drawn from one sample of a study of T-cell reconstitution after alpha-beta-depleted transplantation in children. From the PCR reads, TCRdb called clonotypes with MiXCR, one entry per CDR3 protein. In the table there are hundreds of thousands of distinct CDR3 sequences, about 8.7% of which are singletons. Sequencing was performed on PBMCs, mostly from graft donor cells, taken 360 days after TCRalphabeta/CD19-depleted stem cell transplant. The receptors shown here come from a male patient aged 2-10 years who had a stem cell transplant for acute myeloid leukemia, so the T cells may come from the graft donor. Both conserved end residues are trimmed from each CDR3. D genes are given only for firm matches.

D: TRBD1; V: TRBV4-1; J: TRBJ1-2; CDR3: ASSLTISPGTDYGYT
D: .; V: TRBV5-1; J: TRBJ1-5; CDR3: ASSLTGMINQPQH
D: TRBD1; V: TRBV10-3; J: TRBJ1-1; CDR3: AISPSGTVNTEAF
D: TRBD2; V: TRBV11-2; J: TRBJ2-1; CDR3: ASSLGTSGSSYNEQF
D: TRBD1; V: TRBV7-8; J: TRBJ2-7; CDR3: ASSLEGARDSSYEQY
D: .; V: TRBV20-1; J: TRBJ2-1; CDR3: SARNSPSGHNEQF
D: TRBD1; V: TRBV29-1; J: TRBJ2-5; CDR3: SAVTGDETQY
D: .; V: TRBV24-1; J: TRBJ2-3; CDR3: ATSDPAGRDKDTQY
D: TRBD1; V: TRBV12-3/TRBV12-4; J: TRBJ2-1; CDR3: ASRGQGAYYNEQF
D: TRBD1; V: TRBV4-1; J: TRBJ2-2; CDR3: ASSPGDRAYGELF
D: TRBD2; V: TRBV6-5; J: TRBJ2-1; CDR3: ASSYGAGTYNEQF
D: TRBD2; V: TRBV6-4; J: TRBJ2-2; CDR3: ASSEVERGDTGELF
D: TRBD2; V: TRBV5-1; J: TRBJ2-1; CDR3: ASSKITGRVDFYNEQF
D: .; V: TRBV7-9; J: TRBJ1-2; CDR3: ASSLGNPGINYGYT
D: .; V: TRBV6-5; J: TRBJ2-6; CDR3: ASSYDSSGANVLT
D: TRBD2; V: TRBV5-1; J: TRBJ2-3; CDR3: ASSLEASGSDTQY
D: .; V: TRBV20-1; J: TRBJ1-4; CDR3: SAREQITTNEKLF
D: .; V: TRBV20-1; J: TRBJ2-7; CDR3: SARDPGIKGDRPSYEQY
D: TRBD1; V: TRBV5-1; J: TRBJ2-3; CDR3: ASSLADREVGDTQY
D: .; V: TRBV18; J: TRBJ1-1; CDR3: ASSPPRGAPIEAF
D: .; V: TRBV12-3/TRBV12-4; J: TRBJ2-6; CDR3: ASSFHQGWASGANVLT
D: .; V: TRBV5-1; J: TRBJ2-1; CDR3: ASSWGDNNEQF
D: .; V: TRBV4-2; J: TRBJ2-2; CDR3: ASSQDLGSGELF
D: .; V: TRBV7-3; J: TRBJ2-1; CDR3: ASSSMGGVYNEQF
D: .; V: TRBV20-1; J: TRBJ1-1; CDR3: SARASDVQGMLDTEAF
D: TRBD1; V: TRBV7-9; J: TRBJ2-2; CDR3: ASSLTGQGVNTGELF
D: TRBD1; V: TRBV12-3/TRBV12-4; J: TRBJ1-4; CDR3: ASSNIRGPNEKLF
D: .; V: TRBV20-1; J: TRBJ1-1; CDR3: SARDDRNTEAF
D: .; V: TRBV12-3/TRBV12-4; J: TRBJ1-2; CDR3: ASRIGAKGGNYGYT
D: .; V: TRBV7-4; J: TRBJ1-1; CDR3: ASSSKFRDEAF
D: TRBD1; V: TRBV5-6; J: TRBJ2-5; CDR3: ASSSPDRVKETQY
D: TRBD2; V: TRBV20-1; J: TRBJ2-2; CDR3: SARDIGRGAGELF
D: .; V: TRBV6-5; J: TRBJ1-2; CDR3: ASSYSIGDRYGYT
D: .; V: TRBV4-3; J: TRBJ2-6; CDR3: ASSQDRASGANVLT
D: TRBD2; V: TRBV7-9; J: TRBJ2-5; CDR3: ASSLGAGEGALRTQY
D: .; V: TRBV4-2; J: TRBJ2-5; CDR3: ASSQDPGVNFAQY
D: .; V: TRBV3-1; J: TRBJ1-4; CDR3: ASSLGQANEKLF
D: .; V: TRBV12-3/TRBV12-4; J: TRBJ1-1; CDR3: ASMSWVGEAAF
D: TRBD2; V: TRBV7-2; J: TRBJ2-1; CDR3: ASSISGAVINEQF
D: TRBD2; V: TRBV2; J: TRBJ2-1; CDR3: ASLRSSGSGNEQF
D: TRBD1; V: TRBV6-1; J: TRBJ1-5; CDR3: ASIDRGQTQH
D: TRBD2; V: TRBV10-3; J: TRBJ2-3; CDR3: AITSGRAGRTDTQY